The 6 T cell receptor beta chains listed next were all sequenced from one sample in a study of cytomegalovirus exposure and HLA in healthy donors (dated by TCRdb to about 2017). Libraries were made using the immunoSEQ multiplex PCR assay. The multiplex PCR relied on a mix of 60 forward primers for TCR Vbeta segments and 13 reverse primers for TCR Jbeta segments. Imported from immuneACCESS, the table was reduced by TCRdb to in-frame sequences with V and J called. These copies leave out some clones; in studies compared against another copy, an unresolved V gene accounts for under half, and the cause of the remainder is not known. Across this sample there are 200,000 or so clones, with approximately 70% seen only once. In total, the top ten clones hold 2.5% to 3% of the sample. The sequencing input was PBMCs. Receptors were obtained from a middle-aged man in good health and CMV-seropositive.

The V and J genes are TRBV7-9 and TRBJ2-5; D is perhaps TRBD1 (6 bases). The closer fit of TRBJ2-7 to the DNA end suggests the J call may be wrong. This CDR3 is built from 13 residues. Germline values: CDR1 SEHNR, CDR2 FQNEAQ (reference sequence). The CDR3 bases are TGTGCCAGCAGCCCCCAGGGGACGGGCGAGCAGTACTTC. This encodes CASSPQGTGEQYF.

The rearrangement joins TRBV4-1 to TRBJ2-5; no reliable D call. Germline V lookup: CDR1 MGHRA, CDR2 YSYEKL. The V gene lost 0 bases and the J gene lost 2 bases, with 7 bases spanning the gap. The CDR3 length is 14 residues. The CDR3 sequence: CASSQDILQETQYF. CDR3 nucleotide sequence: TGCGCCAGCAGCCAAGATATCTTACAAGAGACCCAGTACTTC.

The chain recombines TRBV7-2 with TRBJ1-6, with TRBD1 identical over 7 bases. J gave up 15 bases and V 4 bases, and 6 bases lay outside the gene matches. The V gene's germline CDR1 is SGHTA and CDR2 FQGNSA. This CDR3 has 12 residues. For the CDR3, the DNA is TGTGCCAGCAGCTCACAACAGGGGTACCTCCACTTT. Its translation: CASSSQQGYLHF.

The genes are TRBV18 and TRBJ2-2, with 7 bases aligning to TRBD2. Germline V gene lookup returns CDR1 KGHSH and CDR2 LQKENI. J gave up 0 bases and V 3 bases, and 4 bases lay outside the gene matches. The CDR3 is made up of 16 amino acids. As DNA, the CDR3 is TGTGCCAGCTCACCCTCGGGGGGAACGAACACCGGGGAGCTGTTTTTT. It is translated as CASSPSGGTNTGELFF.

CDR3 sequence reads: CASSFFRQGNQKLFF. Here the CDR3 DNA reads TGTGCCAGCAGTTTTTTCAGACAGGGGAATCAAAAACTGTTTTTT. The chain joins TRBV27 to TRBJ1-4; TRBD1 matches 8 bases. The CDR3 has 15 residues. Germline lookup yields CDR1 MNHEY and CDR2 SMNVEV (reference sequence). V dropped 3 bases and J dropped 9; count of bases not matched to a gene: 9. Full variable domain (rest looked up from reference TRBV27 and TRBJ1-4): EAQVTQNPRYLITVTGKKLTVTCSQNMNHEYMSWYRQDPGLGLRQIYYSMNVEVTDKGDVPEGYKVSRKEKRNFPLILESPSPNQTSLYFCASSFFRQGNQKLFFGSGTQLSVL.

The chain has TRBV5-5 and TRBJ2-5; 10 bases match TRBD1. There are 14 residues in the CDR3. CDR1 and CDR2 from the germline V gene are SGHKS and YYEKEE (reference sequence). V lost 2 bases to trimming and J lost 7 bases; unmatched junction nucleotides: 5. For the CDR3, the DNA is TGTGCCAGCAGCTTTGGACAGGGGGACGGGACCCAGTACTTC. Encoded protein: CASSFGQGDGTQYF.